This T cell receptor beta chain was captured in a study of T cells in Graves' hyperthyroidism and ophthalmopathy. Study-wide results and limits: Progression to ophthalmopathy was predicted a median of roughly 6.6 months early.

Patients aged 18 to 65 had newly diagnosed hyperthyroidism that had lasted under 2 months. This clonotype has a single count. The antigen is unknown. One end of the junction fails to match germline, which may point to a read error. RNA transcripts yielded amplified TCR beta CDR3 regions. The HTBI set primed first-round TCR CDR3 RT-PCR. One entry per CDR3 protein, called by TCRdb with MiXCR from the multiplex PCR reads. Of 450,000 to 700,000 distinct CDR3 sequences listed, about 43% were seen once; the top ten hold roughly 7.7%. The germline gives CDR1 SNHLY, CDR2 FYNNEI. The CDR3 sequence is 15 residues long.

The receptor was isolated from a woman aged 18-30 years with Graves' hyperthyroidism. Sequencing input: peripheral blood or thyroid tissue (not recorded which). This chain uses TRBV2 with TRBJ2-4, with D perhaps given as TRBD1 or TRBD2 (6 bases each). The CDR3 region is CASREDMGGMNIQYF. The DNA of the CDR3 is TGTGCCAGCAGGGAAGACATGGGGGGCATGAACATTCAGTACTTC.